A selection of T cell receptor beta chains follows, all from one sample in a study of blood T cell repertoires in COVID-19. Method: immunoSEQ multiplex PCR; TCRdb's copy keeps in-frame clones and lacks some. Of 95,000 to 150,000 clones in the sample, approximately 81% were seen once. The source material was peripheral blood. All receptors come from a woman aged 45-60 years with acute or convalescent COVID-19. Both conserved end residues are part of each CDR3. A D gene is named only where the DNA matches it firmly. Clone size is not always given. Where it is, it says once, few, many or a class for expanded clones.

V	J	size	D	CDR3	DNA
TRBV9	TRBJ2-1	-	TRBD2	CASSEAGSSYNEQFF	TGTGCCAGCAGCGAAGCGGGGAGCTCCTACAATGAGCAGTTCTTC
TRBV30	TRBJ1-3	-	TRBD1	CAWTTGGGTGNTIYF	TGTGCCTGGACGACAGGGGGAGGAACTGGAAACACCATATATTTT
TRBV19	TRBJ1-6	-	-	CASASDNSPLHF	TGTGCCAGCGCCTCGGATAATTCACCCCTCCACTTT
TRBV2	TRBJ2-3	once	TRBD1	CASSAFRDRGTDTQYF	TGTGCCAGCAGTGCGTTCAGGGACAGAGGCACAGATACGCAGTATTTT
TRBV5-1	TRBJ2-5	-	-	CASSLTGDVQETQYF	TGCGCCAGCAGCTTGACAGGAGATGTCCAAGAGACCCAGTACTTC
TRBV6-6	TRBJ2-2	-	-	CASSMGPGELFF	TGTGCCAGCAGTATGGGGCCCGGGGAGCTGTTTTTT
TRBV9	TRBJ2-1	-	-	CASSVPGGNNEQFF	TGTGCCAGCAGCGTCCCGGGGGGCAACAATGAGCAGTTCTTC
TRBV7-9	TRBJ1-3	-	-	CASSLAGGVGNTIYF	TGTGCCAGCAGCTTAGCCGGCGGGGTTGGAAACACCATATATTTT
TRBV19	TRBJ2-5	-	TRBD2	CATAREPRGAQYF	TGTGCCACGGCGCGGGAGCCCCGAGGGGCCCAGTACTTC
TRBV2	TRBJ1-1	few	-	CASGEGEAFF	TGTGCCAGCGGGGAGGGTGAAGCTTTCTTT
TRBV27	TRBJ1-6	-	-	CASSLWSGANSPLHF	TGTGCCAGCAGTTTATGGTCAGGGGCCAATTCACCCCTCCACTTT
TRBV20-1	TRBJ1-4	few	-	CSAQGGEKLFF	TGCAGTGCGCAAGGGGGTGAAAAACTGTTTTTT
TRBV5-1	TRBJ2-5	-	TRBD2	CASSSLAGAVRGETQYF	TGCGCCAGCAGCTCATTAGCGGGAGCGGTTCGGGGAGAGACCCAGTACTTC
TRBV28	TRBJ1-1	-	-	CASSLGGFSMNTEAFF	TGTGCCAGCAGTTTAGGCGGGTTCTCCATGAACACTGAAGCTTTCTTT
TRBV24-1	TRBJ2-1	few	TRBD2	CATSSPGLAHNEQFF	TGTGCCACCAGTTCCCCGGGACTAGCGCACAATGAGCAGTTCTTC